This is a list of T cell receptor beta chains from one sample in a study of post-analysis software for immune sequencing data. TCRdb fed the PCR reads into MiXCR, producing one record per CDR3 protein. In the table there are about 540,000 distinct CDR3 sequences, 30% to 40% of which are singletons. The sample taken for sequencing was blood. Every receptor here comes from a girl aged 2-17 years with multiple sclerosis. Each CDR3 is given with its conserved first and last residue. The D gene is left open where the match is weak. A clone size is listed for some rows: how often the clone was seen (once, few, many), or a class if it is expanded.

v_call: TRBV10-1; d_call: TRBD2; clone_size: few; cdr3_length: 14; j_call: TRBJ2-5; cdr3_aa: CASSECGRQETQYF; cdr3_nt: TGCGCCAGCAGTGAGTGCGGGAGACAAGAGACCCAGTACTTC
v_call: TRBV11-2; d_call: .; clone_size: .; cdr3_length: 15; j_call: TRBJ2-5; cdr3_aa: CASRTPRGNQETQYF; cdr3_nt: TGTGCCAGCAGGACCCCACGGGGCAACCAAGAGACCCAGTACTTC
v_call: TRBV9; d_call: .; clone_size: .; cdr3_length: 14; j_call: TRBJ1-2; cdr3_aa: CASSALAANYGYTF; cdr3_nt: TGTGCCAGCAGCGCCCTTGCGGCTAACTATGGCTACACCTTC
v_call: TRBV7-9; d_call: .; clone_size: .; cdr3_length: 13; j_call: TRBJ2-1; cdr3_aa: CASSFQAWDEQFF; cdr3_nt: TGTGCCAGCAGCTTCCAGGCCTGGGATGAGCAGTTCTTC
v_call: TRBV5-1; d_call: .; clone_size: .; cdr3_length: 13; j_call: TRBJ1-2; cdr3_aa: CASSRASVYGYTF; cdr3_nt: TGCGCCAGCAGCCGAGCAAGTGTCTATGGCTACACCTTC
v_call: TRBV20-1; d_call: TRBD2; clone_size: few; cdr3_length: 14; j_call: TRBJ2-2; cdr3_aa: CGARWRGATGELFF; cdr3_nt: TGCGGTGCCAGGTGGCGGGGGGCCACCGGGGAGCTGTTTTTT
v_call: TRBV18; d_call: TRBD1; clone_size: few; cdr3_length: 15; j_call: TRBJ2-2; cdr3_aa: CASSPPRTGSGELFF; cdr3_nt: TGTGCCAGCTCACCACCGAGGACAGGTTCCGGGGAGCTGTTTTTT
v_call: TRBV3-1; d_call: TRBD2; clone_size: .; cdr3_length: 15; j_call: TRBJ2-7; cdr3_aa: CASSQIAGTRPEQYF; cdr3_nt: TGTGCCAGCAGCCAAATTGCCGGGACTAGACCTGAGCAGTACTTC
v_call: TRBV29-1; d_call: TRBD2; clone_size: few; cdr3_length: 14; j_call: TRBJ2-5; cdr3_aa: CSVTGTSNCNEQYF; cdr3_nt: TGCAGCGTCACCGGGACTAGCAATTGCAATGAGCAGTACTTC
v_call: TRBV9; d_call: .; clone_size: few; cdr3_length: 16; j_call: TRBJ1-2; cdr3_aa: CASSVDAGGRDGGYTF; cdr3_nt: TGTGCCAGCAGCGTAGACGCAGGAGGGCGTGACGGGGGCTACACCTTC
v_call: TRBV4-1; d_call: .; clone_size: .; cdr3_length: 14; j_call: TRBJ1-3; cdr3_aa: CASSQVTPGNTIYF; cdr3_nt: TGCGCCAGCAGCCAAGTCACCCCTGGAAACACCATATATTTT
v_call: TRBV2; d_call: TRBD1; clone_size: few; cdr3_length: 16; j_call: TRBJ1-1; cdr3_aa: CASSRGGTGGTTEAFF; cdr3_nt: TGTGCCAGCAGTAGAGGTGGGACAGGGGGCACCACTGAAGCTTTCTTT
v_call: TRBV12-5; d_call: .; clone_size: few; cdr3_length: 13; j_call: TRBJ2-5; cdr3_aa: CASGRLPSSTQYF; cdr3_nt: TGTGCTAGTGGCCGGCTACCCTCTAGCACCCAGTACTTC
v_call: TRBV10-3; d_call: .; clone_size: .; cdr3_length: 13; j_call: TRBJ1-2; cdr3_aa: CAISESGGHGYTF; cdr3_nt: TGTGCCATCAGTGAGTCAGGGGGGCATGGCTACACCTTC